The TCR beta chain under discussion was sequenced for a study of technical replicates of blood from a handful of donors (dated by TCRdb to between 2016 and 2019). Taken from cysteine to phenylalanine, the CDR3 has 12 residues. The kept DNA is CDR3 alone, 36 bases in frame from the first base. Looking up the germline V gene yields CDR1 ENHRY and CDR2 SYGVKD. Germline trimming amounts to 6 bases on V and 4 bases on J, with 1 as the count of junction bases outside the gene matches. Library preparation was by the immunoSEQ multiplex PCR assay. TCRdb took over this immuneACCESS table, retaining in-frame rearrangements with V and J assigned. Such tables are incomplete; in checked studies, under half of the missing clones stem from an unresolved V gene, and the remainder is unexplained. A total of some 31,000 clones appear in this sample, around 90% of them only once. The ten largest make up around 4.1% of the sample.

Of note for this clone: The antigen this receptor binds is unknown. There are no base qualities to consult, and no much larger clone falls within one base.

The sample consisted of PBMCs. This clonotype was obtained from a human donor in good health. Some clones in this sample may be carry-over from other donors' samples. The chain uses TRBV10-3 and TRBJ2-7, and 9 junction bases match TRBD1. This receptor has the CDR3 CAISGQGYEQYF. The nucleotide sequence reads TGTGCCATCAGCGGACAGGGGTACGAGCAGTACTTC.